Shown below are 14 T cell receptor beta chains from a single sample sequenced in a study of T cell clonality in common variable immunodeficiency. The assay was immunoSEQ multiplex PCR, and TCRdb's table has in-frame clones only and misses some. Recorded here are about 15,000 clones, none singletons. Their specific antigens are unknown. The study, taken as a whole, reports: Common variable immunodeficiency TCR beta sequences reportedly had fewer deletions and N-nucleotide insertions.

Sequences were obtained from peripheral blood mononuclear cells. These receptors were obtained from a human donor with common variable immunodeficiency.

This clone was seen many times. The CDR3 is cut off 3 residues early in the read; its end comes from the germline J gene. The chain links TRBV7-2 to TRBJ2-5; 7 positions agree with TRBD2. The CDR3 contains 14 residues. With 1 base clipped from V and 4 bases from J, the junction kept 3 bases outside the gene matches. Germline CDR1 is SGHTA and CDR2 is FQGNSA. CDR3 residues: CASSLGGGRETQYF. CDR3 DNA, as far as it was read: TGTGCCAGCAGCTTAGGCGGGGGTCGAGAGACC. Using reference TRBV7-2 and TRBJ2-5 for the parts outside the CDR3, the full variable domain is GAGVSQSPSNKVTEKGKDVELRCDPISGHTALYWYRQSLGQGLEFLIYFQGNSAPDKSGLPSDRFSAERTGGSVSTLTIQRTQQEDSAVYLCASSLGGGRETQYFGPGTRLLVL.

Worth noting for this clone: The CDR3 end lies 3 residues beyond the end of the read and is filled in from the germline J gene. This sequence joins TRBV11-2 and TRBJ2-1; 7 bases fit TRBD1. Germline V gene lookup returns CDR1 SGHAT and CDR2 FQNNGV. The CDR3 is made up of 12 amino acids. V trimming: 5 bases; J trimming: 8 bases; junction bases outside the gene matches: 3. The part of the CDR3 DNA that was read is TGTGCCAGCAGCCGACAGGGCTATGAG. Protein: CASSRQGYE. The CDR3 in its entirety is CASSRQGYEQFF.

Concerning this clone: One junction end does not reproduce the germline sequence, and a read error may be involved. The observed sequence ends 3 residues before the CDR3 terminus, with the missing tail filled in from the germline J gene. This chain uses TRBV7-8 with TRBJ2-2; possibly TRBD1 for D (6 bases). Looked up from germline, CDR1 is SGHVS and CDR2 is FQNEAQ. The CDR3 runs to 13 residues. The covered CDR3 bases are TGTGCCAGCAGAGGGACAAACATCGGGGAG. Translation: CASRGTNIGE. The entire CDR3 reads CASRGTNIGELFF.

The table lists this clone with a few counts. This CDR3 is CASSLRRARNEQFF. CDR3 DNA (partial): TGTGCCAGCAGCTTAAGGCGTGCCAGGAATGAG. The chain carries TRBV7-2 and TRBJ2-1; D is unclear. From the germline J gene comes the end of the CDR3, since the read stops 3 residues before it. The V gene lost 2 bases and the J gene lost 7 bases, with 12 bases spanning the gap. Germline loops: CDR1 SGHTA, CDR2 FQGNSA. CDR3 length: 14 amino acids.

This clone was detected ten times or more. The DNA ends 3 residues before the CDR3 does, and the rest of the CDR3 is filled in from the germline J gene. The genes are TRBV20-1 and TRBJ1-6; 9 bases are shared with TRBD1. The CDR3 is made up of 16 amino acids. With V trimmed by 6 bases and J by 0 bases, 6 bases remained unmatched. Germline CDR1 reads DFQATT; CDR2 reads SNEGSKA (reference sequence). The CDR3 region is CSATTGGSSYNSPLHF. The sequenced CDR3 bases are TGCAGTGCGACGACAGGGGGGAGCTCCTATAATTCACCC.

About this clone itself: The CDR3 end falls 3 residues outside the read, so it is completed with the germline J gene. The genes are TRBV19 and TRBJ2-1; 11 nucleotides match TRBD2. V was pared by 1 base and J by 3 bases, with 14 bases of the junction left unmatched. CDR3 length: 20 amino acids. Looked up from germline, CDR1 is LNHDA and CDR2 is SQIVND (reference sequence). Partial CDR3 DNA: TGTGCCAGTAGTATAGGGAGGGTGGGACTAGCGGCCCAGGACTACAATGAG. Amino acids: CASSIGRVGLAAQDYNE. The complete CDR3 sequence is CASSIGRVGLAAQDYNEQFF. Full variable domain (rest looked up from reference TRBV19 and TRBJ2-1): DGGITQSPKYLFRKEGQNVTLSCEQNLNHDAMYWYRQDPGQGLRLIYYSQIVNDFQKGDIAEGYSVSREKKESFPLTVTSAQKNPTAFYLCASSIGRVGLAAQDYNEQFFGPGTRLTVL.

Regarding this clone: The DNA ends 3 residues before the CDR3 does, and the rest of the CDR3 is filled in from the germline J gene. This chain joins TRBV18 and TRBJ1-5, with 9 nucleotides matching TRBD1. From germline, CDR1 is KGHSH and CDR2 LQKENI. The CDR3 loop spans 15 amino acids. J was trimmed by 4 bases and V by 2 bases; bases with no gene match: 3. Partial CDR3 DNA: TGTGCCAGCTCACCAAAAGGGACAGGGAATCAGCCC. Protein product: CASSPKGTGNQP. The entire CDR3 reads CASSPKGTGNQPQHF.

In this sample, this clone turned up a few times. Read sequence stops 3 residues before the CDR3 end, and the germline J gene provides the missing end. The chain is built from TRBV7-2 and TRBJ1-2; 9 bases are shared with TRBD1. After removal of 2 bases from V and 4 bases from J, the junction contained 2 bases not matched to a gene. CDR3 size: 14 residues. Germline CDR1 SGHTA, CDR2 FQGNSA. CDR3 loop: CASSLPTGGYGYTF. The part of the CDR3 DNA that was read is TGTGCCAGCAGCTTACCGACAGGGGGCTATGGC.

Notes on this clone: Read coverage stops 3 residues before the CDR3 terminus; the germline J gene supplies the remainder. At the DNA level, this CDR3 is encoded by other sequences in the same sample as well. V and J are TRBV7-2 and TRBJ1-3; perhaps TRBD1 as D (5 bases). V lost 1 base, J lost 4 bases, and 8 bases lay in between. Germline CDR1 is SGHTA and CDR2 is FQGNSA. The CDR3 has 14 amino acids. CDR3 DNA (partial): TGTGCCAGCAGCTTAGGTCCAGGGGGAAACACC. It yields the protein CASSLGPGGNT. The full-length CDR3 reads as CASSLGPGGNTIYF.

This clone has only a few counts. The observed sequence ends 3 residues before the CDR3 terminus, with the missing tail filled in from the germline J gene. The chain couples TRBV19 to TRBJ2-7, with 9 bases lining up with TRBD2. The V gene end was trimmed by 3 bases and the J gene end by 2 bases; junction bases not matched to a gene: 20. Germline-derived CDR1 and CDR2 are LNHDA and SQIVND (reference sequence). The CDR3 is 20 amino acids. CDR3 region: CASSMVIAGDPLTSTYEQYF. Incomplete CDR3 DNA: TGTGCCAGTAGTATGGTAATAGCGGGAGATCCCTTAACCTCGACCTACGAG. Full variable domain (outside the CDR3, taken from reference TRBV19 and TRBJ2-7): DGGITQSPKYLFRKEGQNVTLSCEQNLNHDAMYWYRQDPGQGLRLIYYSQIVNDFQKGDIAEGYSVSREKKESFPLTVTSAQKNPTAFYLCASSMVIAGDPLTSTYEQYFGPGTRLTVT.

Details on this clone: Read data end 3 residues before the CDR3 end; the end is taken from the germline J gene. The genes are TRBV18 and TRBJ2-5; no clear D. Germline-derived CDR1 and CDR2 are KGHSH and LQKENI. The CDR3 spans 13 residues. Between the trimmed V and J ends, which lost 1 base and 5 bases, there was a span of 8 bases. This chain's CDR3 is CASSPLLVETQYF. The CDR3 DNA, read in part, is TGTGCCAGCTCACCACTCCTCGTCGAGACC.

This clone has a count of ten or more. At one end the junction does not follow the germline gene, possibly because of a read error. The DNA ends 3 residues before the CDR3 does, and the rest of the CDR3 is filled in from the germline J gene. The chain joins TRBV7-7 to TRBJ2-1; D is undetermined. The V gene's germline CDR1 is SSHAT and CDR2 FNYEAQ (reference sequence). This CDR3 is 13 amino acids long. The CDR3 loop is CASSFDLNNEQFF. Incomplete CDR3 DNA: TGTGCTAGCAGCTTCGACTTAAACAATGAG.

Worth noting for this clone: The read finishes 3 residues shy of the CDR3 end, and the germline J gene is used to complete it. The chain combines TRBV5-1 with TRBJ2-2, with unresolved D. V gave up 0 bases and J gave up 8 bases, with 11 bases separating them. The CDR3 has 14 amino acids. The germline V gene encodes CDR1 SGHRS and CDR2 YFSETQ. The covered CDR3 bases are TGCGCCAGCAGCTTGGCCTTGGTAGAAGGGGAG. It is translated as CASSLALVEGE. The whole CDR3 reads CASSLALVEGELFF.

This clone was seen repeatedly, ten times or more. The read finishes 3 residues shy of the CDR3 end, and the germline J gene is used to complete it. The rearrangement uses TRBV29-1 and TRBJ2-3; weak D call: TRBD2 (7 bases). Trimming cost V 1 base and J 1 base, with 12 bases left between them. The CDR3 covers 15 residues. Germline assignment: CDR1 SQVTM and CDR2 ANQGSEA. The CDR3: CSVEGLGGGTDTQYF. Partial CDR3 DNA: TGCAGCGTTGAAGGTCTAGGGGGGGGCACAGATACG.